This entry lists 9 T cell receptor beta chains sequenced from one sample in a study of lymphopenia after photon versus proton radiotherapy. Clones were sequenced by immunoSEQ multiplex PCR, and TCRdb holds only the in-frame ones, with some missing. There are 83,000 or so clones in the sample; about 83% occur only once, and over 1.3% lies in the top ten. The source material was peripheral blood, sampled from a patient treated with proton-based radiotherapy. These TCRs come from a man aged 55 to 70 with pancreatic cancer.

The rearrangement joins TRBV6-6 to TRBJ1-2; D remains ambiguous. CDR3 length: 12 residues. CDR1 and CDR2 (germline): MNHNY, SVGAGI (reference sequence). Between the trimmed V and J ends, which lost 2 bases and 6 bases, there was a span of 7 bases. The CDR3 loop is CASSYGRDGYTF. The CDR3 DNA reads TGTGCCAGCAGTTACGGACGGGATGGCTACACCTTC.

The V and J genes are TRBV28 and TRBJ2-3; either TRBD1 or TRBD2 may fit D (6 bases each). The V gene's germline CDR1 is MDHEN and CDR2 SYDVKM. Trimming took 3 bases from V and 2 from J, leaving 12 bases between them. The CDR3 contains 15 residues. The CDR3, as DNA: TGTGCCAGCAGTTTGGGGGGCCAATCCACAGATACGCAGTATTTT. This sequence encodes CASSLGGQSTDTQYF.

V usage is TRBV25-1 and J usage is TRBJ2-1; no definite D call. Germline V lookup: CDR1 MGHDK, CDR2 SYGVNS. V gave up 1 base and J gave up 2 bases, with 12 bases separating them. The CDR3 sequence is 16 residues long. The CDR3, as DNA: TGTGCCAGCAGTGAATTGGGATCTCGGGCCTACAATGAGCAGTTCTTC. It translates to CASSELGSRAYNEQFF.

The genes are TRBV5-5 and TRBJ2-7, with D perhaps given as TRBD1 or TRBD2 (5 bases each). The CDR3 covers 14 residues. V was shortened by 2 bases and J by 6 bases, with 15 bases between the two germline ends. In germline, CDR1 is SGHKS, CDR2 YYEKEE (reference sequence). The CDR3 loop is CASSLSGTTGEQYF. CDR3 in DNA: TGTGCCAGCAGCTTATCAGGGACCACGGGCGAGCAGTACTTC. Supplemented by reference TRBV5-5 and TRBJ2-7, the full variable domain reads DAGVTQSPTHLIKTRGQQVTLRCSPISGHKSVSWYQQVLGQGPQFIFQYYEKEERGRGNFPDRFSARQFPNYSSELNVNALLLGDSALYLCASSLSGTTGEQYFGPGTRLTVT.

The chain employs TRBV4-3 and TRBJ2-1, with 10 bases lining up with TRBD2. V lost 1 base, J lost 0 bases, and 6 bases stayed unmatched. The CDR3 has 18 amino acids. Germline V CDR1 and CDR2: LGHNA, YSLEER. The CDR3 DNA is TGCGCCAGCAGCCAAGCCGCCTCTAGCGGGAGCTCCTACAATGAGCAGTTCTTC. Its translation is CASSQAASSGSSYNEQFF.

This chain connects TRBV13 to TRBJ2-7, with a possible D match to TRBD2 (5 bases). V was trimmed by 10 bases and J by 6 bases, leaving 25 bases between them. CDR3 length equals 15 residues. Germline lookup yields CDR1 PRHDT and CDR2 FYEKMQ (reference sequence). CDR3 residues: CATQLRSLSVGEQYF. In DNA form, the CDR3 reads TGTGCCACCCAGCTTAGATCCCTTAGCGTGGGCGAGCAGTACTTC.

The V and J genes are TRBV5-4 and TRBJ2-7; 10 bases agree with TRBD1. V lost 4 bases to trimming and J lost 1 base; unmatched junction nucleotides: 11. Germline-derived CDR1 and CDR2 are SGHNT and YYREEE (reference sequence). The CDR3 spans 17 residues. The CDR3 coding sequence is TGTGCCAGCAGCGCCGACCCGAGACAGGGGGCGTCCTACGAGCAGTACTTC. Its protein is CASSADPRQGASYEQYF.

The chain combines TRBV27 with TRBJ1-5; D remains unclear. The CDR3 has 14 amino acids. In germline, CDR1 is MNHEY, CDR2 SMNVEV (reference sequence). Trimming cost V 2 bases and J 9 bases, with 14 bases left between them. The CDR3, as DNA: TGTGCCAGCAGTTTAGATCACCTTCGGGCGCCCCAGCATTTT. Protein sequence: CASSLDHLRAPQHF.

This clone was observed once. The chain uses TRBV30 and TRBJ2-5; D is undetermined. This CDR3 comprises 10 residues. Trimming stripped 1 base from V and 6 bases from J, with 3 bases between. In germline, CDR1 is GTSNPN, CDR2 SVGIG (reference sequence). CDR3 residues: CAWSGKTQYF. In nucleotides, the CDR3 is TGTGCCTGGAGTGGTAAGACCCAGTACTTC.